This T cell receptor beta chain was obtained from a study of patients and donors after allogeneic stem cell transplantation. TCRdb passed the RT-PCR reads through MiXCR, listing each CDR3 protein once. The repertoire holds just over 55,000 distinct CDR3 sequences, about an eighth seen once, with approximately 32% in the top ten. V was pared by 6 bases and J by 5 bases, with 12 bases of the junction left unmatched. The CDR3 consists of 15 residues. Looked up from germline, CDR1 is MNHNY and CDR2 is SVGAGI (reference sequence). The sample holds a few counts of this clonotype. This TCR was sampled from a human donor who was either an allogeneic HSCT recipient or a stem cell or donor lymphocyte infusion donor (not recorded which). It is not recorded whose cells these are; they may come from a transplant donor. Sequences were obtained from blood, either unsorted or a sorted T cell fraction (not recorded which). The chain joins TRBV6-6 to TRBJ2-5; 7 positions agree with TRBD2. CDR3 sequence reads: CASSPFGEGGETQYF. The CDR3 nucleotides read TGTGCCAGCAGCCCTTTCGGGGAGGGCGGCGAGACCCAGTACTTC.